Listed below are T cell receptor beta chains from one sample, sequenced in a study of T cells after yellow fever vaccination. TCRdb reprocessed the 5' RACE reads with MiXCR, giving one entry per CDR3 protein. The table has 300,000 to 400,000 distinct CDR3 sequences, roughly 8.4% seen once; the top ten hold 17%. The source material was PBMCs, sampled roughly 46 days after the first yellow fever vaccination. The receptors originated from a man aged 18 to 30 who received the YFV17D yellow fever vaccine. Both conserved end residues are part of each CDR3. D genes are given only for firm matches. Clone size, where shown, is once, few, many, or a class for clones that have expanded.

. | TRBJ2-3 | TRBD1 | TRBV18 | CASSQGTGSTDTQYF | TGTGCCAGCTCACAGGGGACAGGGTCCACAGATACGCAGTATTTT
few | TRBJ2-7 | . | TRBV12-3/TRBV12-4 | CASSPAAGREEQYF | TGTGCCAGCAGTCCCGCCGCAGGGCGAGAGGAGCAGTACTTC
. | TRBJ2-2 | TRBD2 | TRBV4-2 | CASSRETSGGTGELFF | TGTGCCAGCAGCCGTGAGACTAGCGGGGGCACCGGGGAGCTGTTTTTT
. | TRBJ2-7 | . | TRBV12-5 | CASGTNHYEQYF | TGTGCTAGTGGTACGAATCATTACGAGCAGTACTTC
few | TRBJ1-2 | . | TRBV20-1 | CRTRGFGYTF | TGCCGGACCAGGGGTTTTGGCTACACCTTC
. | TRBJ1-4 | . | TRBV10-3 | CAISEVQGSEKLFF | TGTGCCATCAGTGAGGTTCAGGGATCTGAAAAACTGTTTTTT
few | TRBJ1-5 | TRBD1 | TRBV10-3 | CAISPGTGFSQPQHF | TGTGCCATCAGTCCCGGGACAGGGTTTAGTCAGCCCCAGCATTTT
. | TRBJ1-6 | TRBD1 | TRBV5-1 | CASSSGQGNSPLHF | TGCGCCAGCAGCTCGGGACAGGGTAATTCACCCCTCCACTTT
few | TRBJ1-1 | . | TRBV6-2/TRBV6-3 | CASSYRRLDTGTFF | TGTGCCAGCAGTTACCGACGCCTTGATACAGGAACTTTCTTT
many | TRBJ2-5 | . | TRBV5-6 | CASSPESRDIGTQYF | TGTGCCAGCAGCCCTGAGTCCCGGGACATTGGGACCCAGTACTTC
many | TRBJ2-3 | . | TRBV7-6 | CASSLGGEDTQYF | TGTGCCAGCAGCTTAGGGGGGGAAGATACGCAGTATTTT
few | TRBJ2-2 | . | TRBV3-1 | CASSTLPGTGELFF | TGTGCCAGCAGCACATTGCCGGGCACCGGGGAGCTGTTTTTT
. | TRBJ1-3 | . | TRBV7-2 | CASSLDGQRGNTIYF | TGTGCCAGCAGCTTGGATGGACAGCGTGGAAACACCATATATTTT
many | TRBJ1-1 | . | TRBV12-3/TRBV12-4 | CASSLRGSTEAFF | TGTGCCAGCAGTTTAAGGGGGTCGACTGAAGCTTTCTTT
. | TRBJ2-7 | TRBD2 | TRBV6-1 | CASRHTSGPYEQYF | TGTGCCAGCAGGCATACTAGCGGGCCATACGAGCAGTACTTC
many | TRBJ1-3 | . | TRBV29-1 | CSARRGNIAIYF | TGCAGCGCCAGACGCGGGAATATCGCCATATATTTT
few | TRBJ2-3 | TRBD2 | TRBV6-2/TRBV6-3 | CASRLAGGQDTQYF | TGTGCCAGCAGATTAGCGGGGGGGCAAGATACGCAGTATTTT
few | TRBJ2-3 | . | TRBV24-1 | CATSDSALDTQYF | TGTGCCACCAGTGATTCAGCGCTTGATACGCAGTATTTT
few | TRBJ2-5 | . | TRBV6-2/TRBV6-3 | CASSTDVETQYF | TGTGCCAGCAGCACGGATGTGGAGACCCAGTACTTC
. | TRBJ2-2 | . | TRBV3-1 | CASSPLHGAGELFF | TGTGCCAGCAGCCCCTTACATGGCGCCGGGGAGCTGTTTTTT
few | TRBJ1-3 | . | TRBV5-1 | CASSQLPGGAGGNTIYF | TGCGCCAGCAGCCAACTGCCTGGGGGGGCCGGTGGAAACACCATATATTTT
few | TRBJ2-3 | TRBD2 | TRBV4-2 | CASSQPSGTSGSTDTQYF | TGTGCCAGCAGCCAACCCTCCGGGACTAGCGGGAGCACAGATACGCAGTATTTT
few | TRBJ2-2 | TRBD1 | TRBV20-1 | CSATDRVNTGELFF | TGCAGTGCCACGGACAGGGTTAACACCGGGGAGCTGTTTTTT
many | TRBJ2-3 | TRBD2 | TRBV4-3 | CASSQDRGGTQYF | TGCGCCAGCAGCCAAGATCGGGGAGGGACGCAGTATTTT
few | TRBJ2-1 | TRBD2 | TRBV5-4 | CASSLRLAGGNEQFF | TGTGCCAGCAGCTTGCGGCTAGCGGGGGGCAATGAGCAGTTCTTC
few | TRBJ2-1 | TRBD2 | TRBV4-3 | CASSQDGPSGDNEQFF | TGCGCCAGCAGCCAAGACGGGCCTAGCGGGGACAATGAGCAGTTCTTC
. | TRBJ1-2 | . | TRBV6-2/TRBV6-3 | CASKKVFGYTF | TGTGCCAGCAAAAAAGTGTTCGGCTACACCTTC
few | TRBJ1-2 | . | TRBV4-3 | CASSQEWTDRIGYTF | TGCGCCAGCAGCCAAGAGTGGACTGACAGAATTGGCTACACCTTC
. | TRBJ1-1 | . | TRBV20-1 | CSARDFRTVEAFF | TGCAGTGCTAGAGATTTTAGGACTGTTGAAGCTTTCTTT
few | TRBJ1-2 | TRBD1 | TRBV7-2 | CASSFSLTGTGYTF | TGTGCCAGCAGCTTTTCCTTGACAGGGACCGGCTACACCTTC
many | TRBJ2-2 | . | TRBV6-5 | CASSLTRSGELFF | TGTGCCAGCAGCCTGACACGCTCCGGGGAGCTGTTTTTT
. | TRBJ2-7 | . | TRBV2 | CASSEQGGLLYEQYF | TGTGCCAGCAGTGAACAGGGGGGCCTCCTCTACGAGCAGTACTTC
. | TRBJ1-6 | TRBD1 | TRBV4-1 | CASSRDRGRALHF | TGCGCCAGCAGCCGGGACAGGGGAAGGGCCCTCCACTTT
few | TRBJ1-1 | . | TRBV5-1 | CASSIATGLNTEAFF | TGCGCCAGCAGCATCGCCACAGGGCTGAACACTGAAGCTTTCTTT
few | TRBJ2-3 | . | TRBV11-2 | CASRSPWGGQDTQYF | TGTGCCAGCCGTTCTCCTTGGGGGGGACAAGATACGCAGTATTTT
. | TRBJ2-5 | . | TRBV7-6 | CASSLRGSETQYF | TGTGCCAGCAGCTTAAGAGGGAGCGAGACCCAGTACTTC
. | TRBJ1-1 | . | TRBV4-1 | CASSQEGRRGGTEAFF | TGCGCCAGCAGCCAAGAGGGTCGAAGAGGGGGGACTGAAGCTTTCTTT
few | TRBJ2-3 | . | TRBV11-2 | CARTDTQYF | TGTGCCAGGACAGATACGCAGTATTTT
many | TRBJ1-2 | . | TRBV3-1 | CASSHIDTLYYGYTF | TGTGCCAGCAGCCATATCGACACCTTATACTATGGCTACACCTTC
. | TRBJ2-1 | . | TRBV30 | CAWGGSYNEQFF | TGTGCCTGGGGGGGGTCCTACAATGAGCAGTTCTTC
few | TRBJ1-2 | . | TRBV18 | CASSRSAGDGYTF | TGTGCCAGCTCACGGTCCGCCGGAGATGGCTACACCTTC
few | TRBJ2-3 | . | TRBV6-1 | CASSTLWGPLKDTQYF | TGTGCCAGCAGTACGTTGTGGGGGCCACTCAAAGATACGCAGTATTTT
few | TRBJ2-3 | . | TRBV5-1 | CASSLQGPTDTQYF | TGCGCCAGCAGCTTGCAGGGGCCCACAGATACGCAGTATTTT
. | TRBJ1-5 | . | TRBV10-3 | CAISESMGRSNQPQHF | TGTGCCATCAGTGAGTCGATGGGGAGAAGCAATCAGCCCCAGCATTTT
. | TRBJ2-7 | . | TRBV7-6 | CASRRDARMEYEQYF | TGTGCCAGCAGAAGAGACGCCAGGATGGAATACGAGCAGTACTTC
. | TRBJ2-3 | . | TRBV6-2/TRBV6-3 | CASSRYRVEGTDTQYF | TGTGCCAGCAGTCGATACAGGGTTGAAGGCACAGATACGCAGTATTTT
many | TRBJ1-4 | . | TRBV10-3 | CAISESSGTNEKLFF | TGTGCCATCAGTGAGTCGAGTGGAACTAATGAAAAACTGTTTTTT
few | TRBJ2-1 | TRBD2 | TRBV29-1 | CSVSGTSGASSYNEQFF | TGCAGCGTGTCCGGGACTAGCGGGGCCAGCTCCTACAATGAGCAGTTCTTC
many | TRBJ1-6 | . | TRBV6-4 | CASSDRDNSPLHF | TGTGCCAGCAGTGACAGGGATAATTCACCCCTCCACTTT
few | TRBJ1-3 | . | TRBV5-1 | CASSLALVGSSGNTIYF | TGCGCCAGCAGCTTGGCGCTGGTAGGGAGCTCTGGAAACACCATATATTTT
. | TRBJ1-3 | . | TRBV6-1 | CASSEQTTGNTIYF | TGTGCCAGCAGTGAACAGACAACTGGAAACACCATATATTTT
few | TRBJ1-5 | . | TRBV28 | CASSLSSPGEGNQPQHF | TGTGCCAGCAGTTTATCTTCCCCAGGGGAGGGCAATCAGCCCCAGCATTTT
few | TRBJ2-3 | . | TRBV4-3 | CASSRTTGRKDTQYF | TGCGCCAGCAGCCGTACGACCGGGAGAAAGGATACGCAGTATTTT